This TCR beta chain is drawn from a study of CD8 T cells in ankylosing spondylitis. Study results and limitations: There was a TCR beta motif, made of eight highly homologous variants, that appeared characteristic of ankylosing spondylitis blood.

MiXCR was run by TCRdb on the 5' RACE reads, yielding one entry per CDR3 protein. The profile shows about 200,000 distinct CDR3 sequences, about 7% of them singletons. This clonotype occurred many times. The antigen remains undetermined. This CDR3 region has 15 residues. Germline V gives CDR1 SEHNR, CDR2 FQNEAQ (reference sequence). V lost 2 bases to trimming and J lost 4 bases, with 14 bases between them. This TCR was recovered from a male donor with ankylosing spondylitis. Sample: blood, either unsorted or a sorted T cell fraction (not recorded which). This rearrangement joins TRBV7-9 to TRBJ1-2; possible D gene TRBD1, 6 bases. The chain's CDR3 is CASSLTPDRVYGYTF. In DNA, the CDR3 is TGTGCCAGCAGCTTAACCCCGGACAGAGTCTATGGCTACACCTTC. Full variable domain (missing parts from reference TRBV7-9 and TRBJ1-2): DTGVSQNPRHKITKRGQNVTFRCDPISEHNRLYWYRQTLGQGPEFLTYFQNEAQLEKSRLLSDRFSAERPKGSFSTLEIQRTEQGDSAMYLCASSLTPDRVYGYTFGSGTRLTVV.